The 3 T cell receptor beta chains reported below all come from one sample, sequenced in a study of shared clonotypes between healthy human individuals (TCRdb year 2020). The library was built by means of the immunoSEQ multiplex PCR assay. The source is immuneACCESS, and TCRdb retained only in-frame sequences with V and J called. Part of the clones is not carried over; for the studies checked, unresolved V genes explain less than half of this, and the remainder is unexplained. The sample table contains approximately 2.1 million clones; only one count was recorded for roughly 93% of them. The top ten constitute 0.39% of the sample. Sequencing was carried out using naive CD4+ T cells from PBMCs. The cell subset or site label, read with the paper, signifies: CD45RA+ positively selected. The receptors here all came from a man aged 18 to 30 in good health. Some clones in this sample may be carry-over from other donors' samples.

The rearrangement uses TRBV2 and TRBJ1-2; D remains unclear. The CDR3 loop spans 15 amino acids. The germline V gene has CDR1 SNHLY and CDR2 FYNNEI. V was pared by 1 base and J by 5 bases, with 14 bases between. The CDR3 protein is CASSEEGSLSYGYTF. The CDR3 region has the DNA TGTGCCAGCAGTGAAGAGGGCAGCCTTTCGTATGGCTACACCTTC.

The chain employs TRBV5-1 and TRBJ2-7, with no clear D. The CDR3 spans 13 residues. V lost 4 bases and J 5 bases, leaving 13 bases between the germline ends. Germline CDR1 reads SGHRS; CDR2 reads YFSETQ. CDR3 loop: CASSLRASNEQYF. DNA of the CDR3: TGCGCCAGCAGCCTACGGGCCTCTAACGAGCAGTACTTC.

The rearrangement joins TRBV29-1 to TRBJ1-1, with D perhaps TRBD1 (5 bases). The V and J ends lost 7 bases and 2 bases respectively, with 11 bases between them. The CDR3 contains 12 residues. The germline V gene has CDR1 SQVTM and CDR2 ANQGSEA. CDR3 protein: CSATTGNTEAFF. The CDR3 bases are TGCAGCGCAACCACAGGAAACACTGAAGCTTTCTTT.